Presented here are 10 T cell receptor beta chains from one specimen sequenced in a study of PD-1 blockade in mismatch repair-deficient tumors. Sequencing used immunoSEQ multiplex PCR; TCRdb keeps in-frame clones, though not all of them. This table has about 120,000 clones, about 74% appearing once. This material consisted of peripheral blood, taken approximately 14 months after starting pembrolizumab. The receptors stem from an adult with mismatch repair-deficient cancer.

The genes are TRBV7-6 and TRBJ1-1; D is undetermined. The CDR3 runs to 16 residues. Trimming took 2 bases from V and 2 from J, leaving 15 bases between them. Germline V gene data show CDR1 as SGHVS and CDR2 as FNYEAQ. CDR3 sequence: CASSLTGGWGNTEAFF. The CDR3 DNA follows: TGTGCCAGCAGCTTAACTGGAGGGTGGGGAAACACTGAAGCTTTCTTT. Complete variable domain (other parts from reference TRBV7-6 and TRBJ1-1): GAGVSQSPRYKVTKRGQDVALRCDPISGHVSLYWYRQALGQGPEFLTYFNYEAQQDKSGLPNDRFSAERPEGSISTLTIQRTEQRDSAMYRCASSLTGGWGNTEAFFGQGTRLTVV.

The gene calls are TRBV5-3 and TRBJ2-1, with D perhaps TRBD1 (6 bases). TRBV5-3 is annotated as an ORF whose role is uncertain. This CDR3 comprises 14 residues. The germline V and J ends were trimmed by 8 bases and 0 bases, with 12 bases remaining between them. CDR3 amino acids: CASSTRGSYNEQFF. CDR3 nucleotide sequence: TGTGCCAGCAGCACCAGGGGCTCCTACAATGAGCAGTTCTTC.

This clone appeared a single time. The chain joins TRBV7-3 to TRBJ2-1; 7 bases fit TRBD2. The J segment lost 9 bases and the V segment lost 5 bases, leaving 7 bases of the junction unmatched. The CDR3 is made up of 13 amino acids. CDR1 is SGHTA and CDR2 is FQGTGA in the germline V gene. CDR3 loop: CASSPQRDTEQFF. As DNA, the CDR3 is TGTGCCAGCAGCCCCCAGCGGGATACTGAGCAGTTCTTC.

This chain connects TRBV2 to TRBJ2-2; D may be TRBD2 (5 bases). The CDR3 spans 12 residues. The ends were cut back, 5 bases at V and 7 bases at J, with 8 bases in the middle. Germline CDR1 is SNHLY and CDR2 is FYNNEI. The CDR3 DNA is TGTGCCAGCAGTAGAGAGGGCGGGGAGCTGTTTTTT. Translation: CASSREGGELFF.

The chain joins TRBV18 to TRBJ2-1; TRBD2 agrees at 8 bases. The CDR3 is 18 residues long. With 5 bases clipped from V and 8 bases from J, the junction kept 20 bases outside the gene matches. The V gene's germline CDR1 is KGHSH and CDR2 LQKENI. CDR3 bases: TGTGCCAGCTCAAACACAGACCAAGTCGGGACTAGTTTCGATGAGCAGTTCTTC. It is translated as CASSNTDQVGTSFDEQFF.

Comments on this clone: At the DNA level, this CDR3 is encoded by other sequences in the same sample as well. The chain uses TRBV27 and TRBJ2-2; no reliable D call. The V gene lost 6 bases and the J gene lost 4 bases, with 18 bases spanning the gap. The CDR3 contains 16 residues. Germline-derived CDR1 and CDR2 are MNHEY and SMNVEV (reference sequence). The CDR3 loop is CASRSPLTVITGELFF. CDR3 coding DNA: TGTGCCAGCAGATCCCCCCTGACGGTCATCACCGGGGAGCTGTTTTTT.

The chain uses TRBV4-1 and TRBJ1-3; D call uncertain. Germline V gene lookup returns CDR1 MGHRA and CDR2 YSYEKL. This CDR3 has 16 amino acids. Deletions cut 0 bases from V and 0 bases from J, with 9 bases between. CDR3 sequence: CASSQDLYYSGNTIYF. DNA of the CDR3: TGCGCCAGCAGCCAAGATCTGTACTACTCTGGAAACACCATATATTTT.

V and J are TRBV14 and TRBJ2-1; D is undetermined. The germline gives CDR1 SGHDN, CDR2 FVKESK. V was cut by 1 base and J by 6 bases, with 7 bases left in between. The CDR3 spans 13 residues. The CDR3 is CASSQVLVNEQFF. The CDR3 DNA reads TGTGCCAGCAGCCAAGTTCTAGTCAATGAGCAGTTCTTC.

This chain joins TRBV7-6 and TRBJ2-2, with D possibly matching TRBD2 (6 bases). The germline V and J ends were trimmed by 11 bases and 6 bases, with 13 bases remaining between them. The CDR3 consists of 12 residues. Per the germline V gene, CDR1 is SGHVS and CDR2 is FNYEAQ. CDR3 sequence (DNA): TGTGCCGGGAGTAGCGGCTCCGGGGAGCTGTTTTTT. This sequence encodes CAGSSGSGELFF.

As DNA, the CDR3 is TGCGCCAGCAGTGATCAACCGAACACGGGAACCTACGAGCAGTACTTC. Translated: CASSDQPNTGTYEQYF. The rearrangement uses TRBV10-2 and TRBJ2-7; possible D gene TRBD2, 5 bases. The CDR3 is made up of 16 amino acids. V dropped 3 bases and J dropped 2 bases, with 17 bases sitting between them. From germline, CDR1 is WSHSY and CDR2 SAAADI.